Here is one T cell receptor (beta chain) with its context. Its antigen remains unidentified. This sample stems from a study of molecular identifiers for immune sequencing clone quantification. Study at large: Replicate RNA from 20,000 or 100,000 naive CD8 T cells formed five aliquots; four were sequenced.

V gave up 8 bases and J gave up 9 bases, with 19 bases separating them. The length of the CDR3 is 13 residues. The germline gives CDR1 MNHGY, CDR2 SVAAGI. Notes on the study in general: Detecting spiked Jurkat TCR RNA from one cell among 950,000 to 1,000,000 naive cells was reportedly possible. Whereas clones above 20 RNA copies held under 1% of naive-cell molecules, they held over 97% of effector molecules.

MiXCR, applied by TCRdb to the PCR reads, yields one record per CDR3 protein. The profile covers around 94,000 distinct CDR3 sequences, with about 35% appearing a single time and 9.5% to 10% taken by the ten largest. Isolation of naive CD8 T cells was achieved by sorting on a CD8+CD4-CCR7+CD45RA+ phenotype. This chain links TRBV6-9 with TRBJ2-5; TRBD1 is a possible D gene (8 bases). Sequenced material: naive CD8+ T cells from blood, with Jurkat cell RNA spiked in. Subset given: FACS-sorted CD8+CD4-CCR7+CD45RA+ naive T cells. This sequence originates from a human donor in good health. Some libraries in this study had Jurkat cell RNA spiked in. The CDR3 loop is CASCFTGGEPQYF. The CDR3 DNA follows: TGTGCCAGCTGCTTCACAGGGGGGGAGCCCCAGTACTTC.